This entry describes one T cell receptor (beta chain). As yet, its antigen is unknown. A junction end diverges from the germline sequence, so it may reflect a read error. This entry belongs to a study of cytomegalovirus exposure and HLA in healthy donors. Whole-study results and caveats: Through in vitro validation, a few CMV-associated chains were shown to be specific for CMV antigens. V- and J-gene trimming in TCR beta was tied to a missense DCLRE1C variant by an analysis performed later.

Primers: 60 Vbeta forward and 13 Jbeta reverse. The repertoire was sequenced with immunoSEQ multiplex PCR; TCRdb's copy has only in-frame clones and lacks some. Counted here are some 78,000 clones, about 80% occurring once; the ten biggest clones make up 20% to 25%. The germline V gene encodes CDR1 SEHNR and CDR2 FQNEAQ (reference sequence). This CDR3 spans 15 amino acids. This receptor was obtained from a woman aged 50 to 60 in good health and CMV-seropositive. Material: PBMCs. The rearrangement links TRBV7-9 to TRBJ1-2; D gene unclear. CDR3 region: CASSLAAPRDYGYTF. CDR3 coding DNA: TGTGCCAGCAGCCTAGCGGCCCCTCGGGACTATGGCTACACCTTC.